The 27 T cell receptor beta chains given below trace back to one sample, sequenced in a study of human T cells and chemical hapten exposure. Time point here: healthy volunteer bleed at 2 weeks. It was unfractionated whole blood from which total RNA was extracted. TCRdb recomputed calls from the RACE reads with MiXCR, one row per CDR3 protein. Among 130,000 or so distinct CDR3 sequences listed, 9% to 10% were seen once. The sequencing input was whole blood. The receptor set was obtained from a male donor in good health. Some clones in this sample may be carry-over from other donors' samples.

V usage is TRBV6-2 or TRBV6-3 and J usage is TRBJ2-1; D perhaps matches TRBD1 (6 bases). Trimming pared 6 bases from V and 2 bases from J, leaving 8 bases between. The CDR3 runs to 13 residues. Germline-derived CDR1 and CDR2 are MNHEY and SVGEGT. CDR3 bases: TGTGCCAGCAGCTCAGGGGCCTACAATGAGCAGTTCTTC. Its protein product is CASSSGAYNEQFF.

This clonotype was seen repeatedly, ten times or more. The chain recombines TRBV7-8 with TRBJ1-5; 8 positions agree with TRBD1. The CDR3 extends over 15 amino acids. J gave up 2 bases and V 5 bases, and 5 bases lay outside the gene matches. Per the germline V gene, CDR1 is SGHVS and CDR2 is FQNEAQ. CDR3 coding DNA: TGTGCCAGCAGCCAGGACAGGGCAGGCAATCAGCCCCAGCATTTT. Protein product: CASSQDRAGNQPQHF.

J is TRBJ2-3 and V is TRBV24-1; D not resolved. Germline V CDR1 and CDR2: KGHDR, SFDVKD. The ends were cut back, 4 bases at V and 0 bases at J, with 10 bases in the middle. The CDR3 is 15 amino acids. Here the CDR3 reads CATSDRWQSTDTQYF. CDR3 DNA sequence: TGTGCCACCAGTGACCGTTGGCAGAGCACAGATACGCAGTATTTT.

This clonotype was observed many times. This rearrangement joins TRBV7-2 to TRBJ1-5, with D perhaps matching TRBD1 (6 bases). The CDR3 runs to 16 residues. Germline V gives CDR1 SGHTA, CDR2 FQGNSA. Trimming shortened V by 5 bases and J by 2 bases, and 16 bases separated the two germline ends. DNA of the CDR3: TGTGCCAGCAGCCCCAGCCCAGGGGTCGGCAATCAGCCCCAGCATTTT. Translating it yields CASSPSPGVGNQPQHF. Full variable domain (outside the CDR3, taken from reference TRBV7-2 and TRBJ1-5): GAGVSQSPSNKVTEKGKDVELRCDPISGHTALYWYRQSLGQGLEFLIYFQGNSAPDKSGLPSDRFSAERTGGSVSTLTIQRTQQEDSAVYLCASSPSPGVGNQPQHFGDGTRLSIL.

This clonotype has just a few counts. The V gene is TRBV5-1, the J gene TRBJ2-3; TRBD2 matches 9 bases. The germline CDR1 and CDR2 sequences are SGHRS and YFSETQ. The J segment lost 3 bases and the V segment lost 1 base, leaving 6 bases of the junction unmatched. This CDR3 has 16 residues. The CDR3 sequence is CASSLRSGRWTDTQYF. CDR3 sequence (DNA): TGCGCCAGCAGCTTGAGAAGCGGGAGGTGGACAGATACGCAGTATTTT. Based on the CDR3 plus reference TRBV5-1 and TRBJ2-3, the full variable domain is KAGVTQTPRYLIKTRGQQVTLSCSPISGHRSVSWYQQTPGQGLQFLFEYFSETQRNKGNFPGRFSGRQFSNSRSEMNVSTLELGDSALYLCASSLRSGRWTDTQYFGPGTRLTVL.

This clonotype was seen more than once but under ten times. The gene calls are TRBV5-1 and TRBJ2-2, with D unclear. The CDR3 runs to 13 residues. The V end lost 0 bases, the J end lost 7 bases, and 7 bases lay between the germline ends. Germline loops: CDR1 SGHRS, CDR2 YFSETQ. The chain's CDR3 is CASSLEYGGELFF. CDR3 nucleotides: TGCGCCAGCAGCTTGGAGTACGGCGGGGAGCTGTTTTTT.

The rearrangement uses TRBV20-1 and TRBJ2-5, with TRBD2 matching 7 bases. The CDR3 contains 14 residues. With V trimmed by 3 bases and J by 0 bases, 4 bases remained unmatched. CDR1 is DFQATT, CDR2 SNEGSKA, per germline (reference sequence). The DNA for the CDR3 is TGCAGTGCTAGCCGCGGGGGTTACCAAGAGACCCAGTACTTC. This encodes CSASRGGYQETQYF.

At least ten counts were recorded for this clonotype. The chain uses TRBV18 and TRBJ2-1; D is perhaps TRBD1 or TRBD2 (5 bases each). Germline-derived CDR1 and CDR2 are KGHSH and LQKENI. V was shortened by 3 bases and J by 10 bases, with 10 bases between the two germline ends. The CDR3 extends over 12 amino acids. Written as DNA, the CDR3 is TGTGCCAGCTCACCTCTCAGGGAGGAGCAGTTCTTC. It specifies CASSPLREEQFF.

In regard to this clonotype: This could be a read error, since a much larger clone is one nucleotide away. The chain employs TRBV7-9 and TRBJ1-5; D not certain. Trimming removed 4 bases at V and 2 bases at J, with 15 bases between. This CDR3 spans 16 amino acids. Germline values: CDR1 SEHNR, CDR2 FQNEAQ (reference sequence). The CDR3 sequence is CASSSDAGYGNQPQHF. Written as DNA, the CDR3 is TGTGCCAGCAGCTCCGATGCGGGGTATGGCAATCAGCCCCAGCATTTT.

The chain has TRBV27 and TRBJ2-2, with 7 nucleotides matching TRBD2. Looked up from germline, CDR1 is MNHEY and CDR2 is SMNVEV (reference sequence). This CDR3 is built from 12 residues. J lost 7 bases, V lost 8 bases, and 4 bases had no gene match. As DNA, the CDR3 is TGTGCCAGCGGGGGGGGTCACGGGGAGCTGTTTTTT. Protein sequence: CASGGGHGELFF.

This clonotype was detected only a few times. The rearrangement links TRBV6-6 to TRBJ2-5; D gene unclear. V gave up 0 bases and J gave up 1 base, with 6 bases separating them. The CDR3 totals 14 residues. Germline CDR1 is MNHNY and CDR2 is SVGAGI (reference sequence). CDR3 in amino acids: CASSYSQVQETQYF. In DNA, the CDR3 is TGTGCCAGCAGTTACTCGCAGGTCCAAGAGACCCAGTACTTC.

This clonotype was detected only a few times. The chain couples TRBV7-2 to TRBJ2-2; D not certain. The V end was cut by 5 bases, the J end by 2 bases, with 12 bases between. The CDR3 is 15 residues long. Germline V gene sequence: CDR1 SGHTA, CDR2 FQGNSA. The CDR3 region has the DNA TGTGCCAGCAGCGGTAGAGGAGTCAACACCGGGGAGCTGTTTTTT. Translated: CASSGRGVNTGELFF.

Many counts were recorded for this clonotype. The rearrangement uses TRBV11-1 and TRBJ1-2, with D possibly being TRBD1 (5 bases). V was trimmed by 3 bases and J by 2 bases, leaving 10 bases between them. Germline values: CDR1 SGHAT, CDR2 FQDESV (reference sequence). This CDR3 comprises 14 residues. The CDR3 region is CASSLGTVNYGYTF. CDR3 coding DNA: TGTGCCAGCAGCTTGGGGACGGTGAACTATGGCTACACCTTC.

The rearrangement joins TRBV6-2 or TRBV6-3 to TRBJ2-5, with D unclear. The CDR3 is 13 amino acids. CDR1 and CDR2 from the germline V gene are MNHEY and SVGEGT. Trimming stripped 2 bases from V and 5 bases from J, with 9 bases between. The CDR3 DNA follows: TGTGCCAGCAGTTACCGGAGTGGGGAGACCCAGTACTTC. Protein: CASSYRSGETQYF.

This clonotype showed up just a few times. The rearrangement uses TRBV7-8 and TRBJ1-5; the D gene is possibly TRBD1 (5 bases). The CDR3 totals 17 residues. Trimming cost V 1 base and J 0 bases, with 13 bases left between them. Germline loops: CDR1 SGHVS, CDR2 FQNEAQ. The CDR3 loop is CASSLVAGRDSNQPQHF. In DNA form, the CDR3 reads TGTGCCAGCAGCTTAGTGGCAGGGAGAGATAGCAATCAGCCCCAGCATTTT.

The chain couples TRBV7-8 to TRBJ2-7; possibly TRBD1 for D (5 bases). The CDR3 is 14 residues long. Between the trimmed V and J ends, which lost 4 bases and 1 base, there was a span of 11 bases. Germline values: CDR1 SGHVS, CDR2 FQNEAQ. The CDR3, as DNA: TGTGCCAGCAGCTCGTCAGGACAATCCTACGAGCAGTACTTC. Encoded protein: CASSSSGQSYEQYF.

This clonotype was counted between two and nine times. The chain combines TRBV19 with TRBJ2-5, with D tentatively TRBD1 (5 bases). V lost 10 bases to trimming and J lost 5 bases, with 14 bases between them. CDR3 length: 12 residues. In germline, CDR1 is LNHDA, CDR2 SQIVND (reference sequence). The CDR3: CATAGSGETQYF. DNA of the CDR3: TGTGCCACCGCAGGGTCAGGGGAGACCCAGTACTTC. The complete variable domain, with remaining parts taken from reference TRBV19 and TRBJ2-5, reads DGGITQSPKYLFRKEGQNVTLSCEQNLNHDAMYWYRQDPGQGLRLIYYSQIVNDFQKGDIAEGYSVSREKKESFPLTVTSAQKNPTAFYLCATAGSGETQYFGPGTRLLVL.

This clonotype was picked up a small number of times. This rearrangement joins TRBV27 to TRBJ1-1, with D tentatively TRBD1 (5 bases). Germline loops: CDR1 MNHEY, CDR2 SMNVEV (reference sequence). This CDR3 has 18 residues. V lost 3 bases to trimming and J lost 0 bases, with 20 bases between them. CDR3 coding DNA: TGTGCCAGCAGTTTTTACCCGCCATCGACAGTCATGAACACTGAAGCTTTCTTT. It is translated as CASSFYPPSTVMNTEAFF.

This clonotype was seen ten or more times. V and J are TRBV29-1 and TRBJ1-1, with D possibly matching TRBD1 (6 bases). The length of the CDR3 is 14 residues. Per germline, CDR1 SQVTM and CDR2 ANQGSEA. V was shortened by 7 bases and J by 2 bases, with 17 bases between the two germline ends. CDR3 loop: CSGRGGQKNTEAFF. The CDR3 bases are TGCAGCGGGCGAGGGGGGCAGAAAAACACTGAAGCTTTCTTT.

This clonotype was observed many times. The chain recombines TRBV29-1 with TRBJ2-5; D may be TRBD1 or TRBD2 (5 bases each). The length of the CDR3 is 14 residues. Looked up from germline, CDR1 is SQVTM and CDR2 is ANQGSEA. Trimming pared 4 bases from V and 3 bases from J, leaving 15 bases between. The CDR3 region is CSVGPGDGKETQYF. The CDR3 nucleotides are TGCAGCGTTGGCCCCGGGGACGGCAAAGAGACCCAGTACTTC.

This chain uses TRBV5-1 with TRBJ2-4; possibly TRBD1 for D (5 bases). Germline V gene data show CDR1 as SGHRS and CDR2 as YFSETQ. Trimming cost V 3 bases and J 2 bases, with 15 bases left between them. The CDR3 consists of 16 residues. CDR3 in amino acids: CASSSYSQGSKNIQYF. The DNA for the CDR3 is TGCGCCAGCAGCTCCTATTCCCAGGGCTCCAAAAACATTCAGTACTTC.

The CDR3: CASSFRQGVLTNYGYTF. DNA for the CDR3: TGTGCCAGCAGTTTCAGACAGGGGGTTCTCACTAACTATGGCTACACCTTC. This chain connects TRBV27 to TRBJ1-2; the match to TRBD1 covers 9 bases. Germline CDR1 MNHEY, CDR2 SMNVEV (reference sequence). This CDR3 has 17 amino acids. V lost 3 bases to trimming and J lost 0 bases; unmatched junction nucleotides: 8.

This clonotype has at least ten counts. The CDR3 sequence: CASGVTQYF. The CDR3, as DNA: TGTGCCAGCGGGGTGACCCAGTACTTC. The chain is built from TRBV6-6 and TRBJ2-5, with D unresolved. In germline, CDR1 is MNHNY, CDR2 SVGAGI (reference sequence). The CDR3 length is 9 residues. The V end lost 8 bases, the J end lost 7 bases, and 5 bases lay between the germline ends.

The table lists this clonotype with a few counts. The chain has TRBV12-3 or TRBV12-4 and TRBJ2-5, with 12 bases matching TRBD2. After removal of 2 bases from V and 13 bases from J, the junction contained 14 bases not matched to a gene. This CDR3 region has 16 residues. CDR3 sequence: CASSLKASGRAPKRYF. Here the CDR3 DNA reads TGTGCCAGCAGTTTAAAGGCTAGCGGGAGGGCTCCCAAGAGGTACTTC.

This clonotype was counted only a few times. The rearrangement joins TRBV7-9 to TRBJ2-1; maybe TRBD2 (6 bases). With 4 bases removed from V and 9 bases from J, the gap between germline ends came to 16 bases. CDR3 length: 14 amino acids. The V gene's germline CDR1 is SEHNR and CDR2 FQNEAQ (reference sequence). Written as DNA, the CDR3 is TGTGCCAGCAGCTCGGGACTCCCGAACGGTGAGCAGTTCTTC. Translating gives CASSSGLPNGEQFF.

This clonotype was detected only a few times. The gene calls are TRBV5-1 and TRBJ2-3, with D unclear. Germline CDR1 is SGHRS and CDR2 is YFSETQ. Trimming stripped 2 bases from V and 0 bases from J, with 16 bases between. CDR3 length: 17 amino acids. CDR3 sequence reads: CASSFTPSLTSTDTQYF. The CDR3 coding sequence is TGCGCCAGCAGCTTCACCCCTAGTCTTACTAGCACAGATACGCAGTATTTT.

This clonotype was seen more than once but under ten times. This rearrangement joins TRBV14 to TRBJ2-1; 7 positions match TRBD2. The length of the CDR3 is 16 residues. Trimming took 5 bases from V and 8 from J; bases not matched to a gene: 15. Germline V gene data show CDR1 as SGHDN and CDR2 as FVKESK. CDR3 in amino acids: CASSNPSGSGRYEQFF. The CDR3, as DNA: TGTGCCAGCAGCAACCCTAGCGGTTCAGGGCGGTATGAGCAGTTCTTC. Full variable domain (outside the CDR3, taken from reference TRBV14 and TRBJ2-1): EAGVTQFPSHSVIEKGQTVTLRCDPISGHDNLYWYRRVMGKEIKFLLHFVKESKQDESGMPNNRFLAERTGGTYSTLKVQPAELEDSGVYFCASSNPSGSGRYEQFFGPGTRLTVL.